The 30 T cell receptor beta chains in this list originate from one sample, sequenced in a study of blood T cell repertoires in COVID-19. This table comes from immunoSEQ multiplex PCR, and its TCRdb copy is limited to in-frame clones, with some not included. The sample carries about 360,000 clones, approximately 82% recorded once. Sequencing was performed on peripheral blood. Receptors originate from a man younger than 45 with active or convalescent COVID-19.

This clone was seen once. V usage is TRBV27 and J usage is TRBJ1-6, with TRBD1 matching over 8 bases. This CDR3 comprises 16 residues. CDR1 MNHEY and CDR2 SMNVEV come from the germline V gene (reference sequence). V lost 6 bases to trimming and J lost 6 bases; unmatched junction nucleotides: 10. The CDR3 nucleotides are TGTGCCAGCAGGTACTCCGGGACAGGATTTAATTCACCCCTCCACTTT. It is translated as CASRYSGTGFNSPLHF.

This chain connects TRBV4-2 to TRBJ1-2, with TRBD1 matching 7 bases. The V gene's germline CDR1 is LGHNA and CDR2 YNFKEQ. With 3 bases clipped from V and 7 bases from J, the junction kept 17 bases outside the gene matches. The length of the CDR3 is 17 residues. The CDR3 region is CASSQVASTGFGPGYTF. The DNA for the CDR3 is TGTGCCAGCAGCCAGGTGGCCTCGACAGGGTTTGGGCCTGGCTACACCTTC.

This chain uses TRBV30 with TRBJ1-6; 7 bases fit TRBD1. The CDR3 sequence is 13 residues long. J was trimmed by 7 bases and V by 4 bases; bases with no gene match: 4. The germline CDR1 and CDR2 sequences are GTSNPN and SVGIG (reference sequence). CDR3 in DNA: TGTGCCTGGAATAGGGACAGAAATTCACCCCTCCACTTT. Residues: CAWNRDRNSPLHF.

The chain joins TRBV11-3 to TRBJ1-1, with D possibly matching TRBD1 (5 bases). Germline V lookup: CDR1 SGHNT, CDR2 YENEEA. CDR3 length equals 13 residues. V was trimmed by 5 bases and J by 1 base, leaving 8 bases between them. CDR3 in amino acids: CASSVGGNTEAFF. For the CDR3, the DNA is TGTGCCAGCAGCGTCGGGGGGAACACTGAAGCTTTCTTT.

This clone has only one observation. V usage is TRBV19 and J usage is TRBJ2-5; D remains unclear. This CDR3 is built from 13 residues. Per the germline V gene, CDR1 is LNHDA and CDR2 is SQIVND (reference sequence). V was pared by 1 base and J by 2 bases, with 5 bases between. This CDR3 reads CASSIGVQETQYF. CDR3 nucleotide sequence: TGTGCCAGTAGTATAGGCGTTCAAGAGACCCAGTACTTC.

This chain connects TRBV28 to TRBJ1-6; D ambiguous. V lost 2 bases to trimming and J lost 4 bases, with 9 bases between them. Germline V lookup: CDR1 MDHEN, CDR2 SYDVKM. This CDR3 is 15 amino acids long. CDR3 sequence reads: CASSLEGLYNSPLHF. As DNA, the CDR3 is TGTGCCAGCAGTTTAGAGGGTTTATATAATTCACCCCTCCACTTT.

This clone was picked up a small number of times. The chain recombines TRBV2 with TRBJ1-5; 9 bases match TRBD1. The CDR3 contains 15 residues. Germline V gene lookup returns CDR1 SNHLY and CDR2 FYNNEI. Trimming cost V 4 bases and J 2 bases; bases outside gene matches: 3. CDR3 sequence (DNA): TGTGCCAGCAGTGCCCGGACAGGGGGCAATCAGCCCCAGCATTTT. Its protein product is CASSARTGGNQPQHF. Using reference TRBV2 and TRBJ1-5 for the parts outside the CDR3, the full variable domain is EPEVTQTPSHQVTQMGQEVILRCVPISNHLYFYWYRQILGQKVEFLVSFYNNEISEKSEIFDDQFSVERPDGSNFTLKIRSTKLEDSAMYFCASSARTGGNQPQHFGDGTRLSIL.

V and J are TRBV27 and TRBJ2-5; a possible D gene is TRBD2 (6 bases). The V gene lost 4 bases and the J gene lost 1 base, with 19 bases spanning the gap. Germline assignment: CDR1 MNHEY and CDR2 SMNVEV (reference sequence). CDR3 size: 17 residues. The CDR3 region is CASSSISSGRSQETQYF. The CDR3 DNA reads TGTGCCAGCAGTTCCATTAGCTCCGGGAGAAGCCAAGAGACCCAGTACTTC.

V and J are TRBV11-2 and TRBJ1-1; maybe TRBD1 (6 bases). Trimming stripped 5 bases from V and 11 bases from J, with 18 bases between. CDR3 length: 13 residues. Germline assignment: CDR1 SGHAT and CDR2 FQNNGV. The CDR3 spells CASSPSNAGVAFF. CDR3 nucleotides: TGTGCCAGCAGCCCATCAAATGCAGGGGTCGCTTTCTTT.

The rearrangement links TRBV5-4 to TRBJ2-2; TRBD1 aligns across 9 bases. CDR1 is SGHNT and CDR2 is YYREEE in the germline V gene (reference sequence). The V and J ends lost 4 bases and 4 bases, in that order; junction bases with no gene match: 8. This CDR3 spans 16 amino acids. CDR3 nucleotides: TGTGCCAGCAGCGCGGGGGACAGGGTTAGCACCGGGGAGCTGTTTTTT. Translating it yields CASSAGDRVSTGELFF.

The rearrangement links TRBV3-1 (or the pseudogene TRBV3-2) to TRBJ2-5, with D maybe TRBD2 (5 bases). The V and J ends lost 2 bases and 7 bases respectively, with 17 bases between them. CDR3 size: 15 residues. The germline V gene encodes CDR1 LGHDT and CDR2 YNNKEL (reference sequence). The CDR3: CASSQNGVGSGTQYF. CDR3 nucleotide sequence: TGTGCCAGCAGCCAAAATGGGGTAGGGAGTGGGACCCAGTACTTC.

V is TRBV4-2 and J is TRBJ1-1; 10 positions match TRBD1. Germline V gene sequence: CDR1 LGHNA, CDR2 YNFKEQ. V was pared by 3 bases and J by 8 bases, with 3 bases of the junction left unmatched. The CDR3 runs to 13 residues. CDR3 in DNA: TGTGCCAGCAGCCACGGGACAGGGGTCGAAGCTTTCTTT. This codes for CASSHGTGVEAFF.

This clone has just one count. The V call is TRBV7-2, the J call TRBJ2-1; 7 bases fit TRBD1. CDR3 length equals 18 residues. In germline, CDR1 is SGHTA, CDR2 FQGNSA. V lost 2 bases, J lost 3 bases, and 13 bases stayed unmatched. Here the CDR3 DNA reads TGTGCCAGCAGCTTAAGGGGGCGACTCCAAGCGGTCTACAATGAGCAGTTCTTC. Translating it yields CASSLRGRLQAVYNEQFF.

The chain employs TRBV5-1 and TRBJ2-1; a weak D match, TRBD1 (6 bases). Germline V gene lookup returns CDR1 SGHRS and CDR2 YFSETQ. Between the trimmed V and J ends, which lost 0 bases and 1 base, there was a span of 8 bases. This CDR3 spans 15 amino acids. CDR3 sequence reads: CASSLGGPSYNEQFF. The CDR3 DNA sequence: TGCGCCAGCAGCTTGGGGGGGCCGTCCTACAATGAGCAGTTCTTC.

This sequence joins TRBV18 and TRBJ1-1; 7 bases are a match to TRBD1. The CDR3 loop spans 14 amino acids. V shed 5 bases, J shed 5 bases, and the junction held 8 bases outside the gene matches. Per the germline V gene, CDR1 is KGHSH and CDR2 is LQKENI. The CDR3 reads CASSSNRGPTEAFF. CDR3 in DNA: TGTGCCAGCTCATCAAACAGGGGACCAACTGAAGCTTTCTTT. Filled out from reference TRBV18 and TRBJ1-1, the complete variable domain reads NAGVMQNPRHLVRRRGQEARLRCSPMKGHSHVYWYRQLPEEGLKFMVYLQKENIIDESGMPKERFSAEFPKEGPSILRIQQVVRGDSAAYFCASSSNRGPTEAFFGQGTRLTVV.

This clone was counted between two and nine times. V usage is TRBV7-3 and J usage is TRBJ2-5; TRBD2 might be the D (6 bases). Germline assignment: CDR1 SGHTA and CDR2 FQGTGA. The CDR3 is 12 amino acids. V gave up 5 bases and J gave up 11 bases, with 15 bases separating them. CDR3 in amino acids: CASSGDLAPQYF. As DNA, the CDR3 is TGTGCCAGCAGCGGAGATCTAGCGCCTCAGTACTTC. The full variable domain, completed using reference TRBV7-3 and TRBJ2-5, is GAGVSQTPSNKVTEKGKYVELRCDPISGHTALYWYRQSLGQGPEFLIYFQGTGAADDSGLPNDRFFAVRPEGSVSTLKIQRTERGDSAVYLCASSGDLAPQYFGPGTRLLVL.

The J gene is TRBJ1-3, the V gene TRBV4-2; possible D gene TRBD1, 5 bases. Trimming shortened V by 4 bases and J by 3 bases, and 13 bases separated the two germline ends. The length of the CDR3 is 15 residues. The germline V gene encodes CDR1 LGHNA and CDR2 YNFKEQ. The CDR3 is CASSPSGGDGNTIYF. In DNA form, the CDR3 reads TGTGCCAGCAGCCCCAGTGGGGGGGATGGAAACACCATATATTTT.

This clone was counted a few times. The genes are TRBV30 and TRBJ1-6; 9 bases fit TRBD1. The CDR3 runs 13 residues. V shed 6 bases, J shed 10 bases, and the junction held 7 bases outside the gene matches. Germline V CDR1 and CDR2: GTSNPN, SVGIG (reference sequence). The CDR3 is CACLRDRVSPLHF. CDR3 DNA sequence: TGTGCCTGTCTCCGGGACAGGGTGTCACCCCTCCACTTT.

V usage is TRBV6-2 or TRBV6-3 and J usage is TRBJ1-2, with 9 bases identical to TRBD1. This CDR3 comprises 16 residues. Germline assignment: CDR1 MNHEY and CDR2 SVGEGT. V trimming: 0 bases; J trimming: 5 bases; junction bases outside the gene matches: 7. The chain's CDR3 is CASSYSKGQGRYGYTF. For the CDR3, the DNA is TGTGCCAGCAGTTACTCGAAGGGACAGGGACGTTATGGCTACACCTTC.

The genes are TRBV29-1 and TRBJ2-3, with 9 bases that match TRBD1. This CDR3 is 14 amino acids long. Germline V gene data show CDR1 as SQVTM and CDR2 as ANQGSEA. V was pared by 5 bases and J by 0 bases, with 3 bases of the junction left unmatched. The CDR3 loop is CSVRDRVSTDTQYF. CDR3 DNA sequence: TGCAGCGTTCGGGACAGGGTGAGCACAGATACGCAGTATTTT.

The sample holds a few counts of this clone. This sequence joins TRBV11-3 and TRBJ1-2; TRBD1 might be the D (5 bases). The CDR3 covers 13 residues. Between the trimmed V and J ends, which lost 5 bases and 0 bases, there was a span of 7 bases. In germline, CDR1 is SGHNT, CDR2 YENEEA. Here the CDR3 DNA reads TGTGCCAGCAGCCCGACAGCTAACTATGGCTACACCTTC. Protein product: CASSPTANYGYTF.

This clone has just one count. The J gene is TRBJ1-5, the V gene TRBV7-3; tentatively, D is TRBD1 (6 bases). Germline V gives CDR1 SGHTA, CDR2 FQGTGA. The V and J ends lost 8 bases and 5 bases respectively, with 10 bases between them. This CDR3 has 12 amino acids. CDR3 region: CASRQVYQPQHF. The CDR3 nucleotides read TGTGCCAGCCGACAGGTTTATCAGCCCCAGCATTTT.

In nucleotides, the CDR3 is TGTGCCAGCAGCTCGCCGGGACAGGGGATGAGAGAGCAGTACTTC. Protein sequence: CASSSPGQGMREQYF. The rearrangement uses TRBV5-5 and TRBJ2-7; TRBD1 matches 10 bases. From germline, CDR1 is SGHKS and CDR2 YYEKEE (reference sequence). The V and J ends lost 3 bases and 7 bases, in that order; junction bases with no gene match: 10. CDR3 size: 15 residues.

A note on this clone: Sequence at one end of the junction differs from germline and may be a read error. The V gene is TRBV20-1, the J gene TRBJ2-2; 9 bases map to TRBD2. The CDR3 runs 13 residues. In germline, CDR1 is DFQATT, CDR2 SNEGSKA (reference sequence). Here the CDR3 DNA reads TGCAGTGCTAGTTTAGCGGGAGCCGGCGAGCTGTTTTTT. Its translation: CSASLAGAGELFF.

The CDR3 DNA reads TGTGCCAGCAGCGCGGGCCTGGGGAATTCACCCCTCCACTTT. This translates into CASSAGLGNSPLHF. The chain uses TRBV2 and TRBJ1-6; D call uncertain. The CDR3 covers 14 residues. Germline CDR1 and CDR2: SNHLY and FYNNEI. Trimming removed 6 bases from V and 7 bases from J, with 13 bases in between.

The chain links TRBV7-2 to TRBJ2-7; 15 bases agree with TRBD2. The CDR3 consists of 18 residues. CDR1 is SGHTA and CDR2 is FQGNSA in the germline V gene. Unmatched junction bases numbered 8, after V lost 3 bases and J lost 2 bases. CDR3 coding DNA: TGTGCCAGCAGCTTGAGAACGGGACTAGCGGGAGGACCCTACGAGCAGTACTTC. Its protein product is CASSLRTGLAGGPYEQYF.

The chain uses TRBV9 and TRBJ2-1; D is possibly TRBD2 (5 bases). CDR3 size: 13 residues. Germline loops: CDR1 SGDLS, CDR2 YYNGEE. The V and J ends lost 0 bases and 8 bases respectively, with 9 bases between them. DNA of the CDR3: TGTGCCAGCAGCGTAGGAGGGAACGATGAGCAGTTCTTC. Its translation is CASSVGGNDEQFF.

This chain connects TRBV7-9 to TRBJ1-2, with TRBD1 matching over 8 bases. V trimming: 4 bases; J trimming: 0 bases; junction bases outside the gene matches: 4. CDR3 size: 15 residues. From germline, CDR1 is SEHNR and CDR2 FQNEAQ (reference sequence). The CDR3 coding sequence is TGTGCCAGCAGCTCAGCGACAGGGGCTAACTATGGCTACACCTTC. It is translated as CASSSATGANYGYTF.

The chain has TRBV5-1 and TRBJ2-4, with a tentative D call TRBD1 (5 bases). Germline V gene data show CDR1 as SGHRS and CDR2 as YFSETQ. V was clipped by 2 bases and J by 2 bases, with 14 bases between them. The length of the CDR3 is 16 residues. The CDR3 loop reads CASSFQGWKSKNIQYF. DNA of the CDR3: TGCGCCAGCAGCTTCCAGGGTTGGAAATCCAAAAACATTCAGTACTTC.

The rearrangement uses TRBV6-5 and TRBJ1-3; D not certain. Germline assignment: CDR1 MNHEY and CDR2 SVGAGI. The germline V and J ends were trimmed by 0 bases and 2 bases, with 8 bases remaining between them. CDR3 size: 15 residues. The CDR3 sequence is CASSYSRVPGNTIYF. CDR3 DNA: TGTGCCAGCAGTTACTCGAGGGTACCTGGAAACACCATATATTTT.